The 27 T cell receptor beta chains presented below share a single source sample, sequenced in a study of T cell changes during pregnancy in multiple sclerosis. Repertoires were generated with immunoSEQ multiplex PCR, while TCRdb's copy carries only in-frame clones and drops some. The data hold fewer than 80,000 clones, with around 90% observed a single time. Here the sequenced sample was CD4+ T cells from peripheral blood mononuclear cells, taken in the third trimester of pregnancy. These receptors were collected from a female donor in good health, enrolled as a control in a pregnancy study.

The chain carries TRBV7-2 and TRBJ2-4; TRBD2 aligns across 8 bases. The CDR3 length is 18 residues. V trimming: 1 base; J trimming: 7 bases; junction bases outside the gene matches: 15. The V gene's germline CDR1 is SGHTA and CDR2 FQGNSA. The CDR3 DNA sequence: TGTGCCAGCAGCTTAGTAAGGTCCCGGGCGGGGGGCGTGAACATTCAGTACTTC. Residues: CASSLVRSRAGGVNIQYF. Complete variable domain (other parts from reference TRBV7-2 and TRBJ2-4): GAGVSQSPSNKVTEKGKDVELRCDPISGHTALYWYRQSLGQGLEFLIYFQGNSAPDKSGLPSDRFSAERTGGSVSTLTIQRTQQEDSAVYLCASSLVRSRAGGVNIQYFGAGTRLSVL.

CDR3 sequence (DNA): TGTGCCAGCGCGACGGACAGGGAAGATCAGCCCCAGCATTTT. It codes for CASATDREDQPQHF. The genes are TRBV2 and TRBJ1-5; 8 bases agree with TRBD1. Germline V lookup: CDR1 SNHLY, CDR2 FYNNEI. The J segment lost 5 bases and the V segment lost 8 bases, leaving 8 bases of the junction unmatched. The CDR3 contains 14 residues.

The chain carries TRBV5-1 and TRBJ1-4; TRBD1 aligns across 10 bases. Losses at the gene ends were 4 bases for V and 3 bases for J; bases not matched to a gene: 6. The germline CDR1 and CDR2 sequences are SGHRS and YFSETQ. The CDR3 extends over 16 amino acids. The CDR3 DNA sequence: TGCGCCAGCAGCGCGGGACAGGGGCTAGCTAATGAAAAACTGTTTTTT. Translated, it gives CASSAGQGLANEKLFF. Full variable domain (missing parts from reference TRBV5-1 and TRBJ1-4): KAGVTQTPRYLIKTRGQQVTLSCSPISGHRSVSWYQQTPGQGLQFLFEYFSETQRNKGNFPGRFSGRQFSNSRSEMNVSTLELGDSALYLCASSAGQGLANEKLFFGSGTQLSVL.

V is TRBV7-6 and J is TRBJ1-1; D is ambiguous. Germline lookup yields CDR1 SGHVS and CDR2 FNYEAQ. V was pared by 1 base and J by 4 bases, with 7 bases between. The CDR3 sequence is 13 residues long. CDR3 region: CASSLERGTEAFF. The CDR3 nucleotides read TGTGCCAGCAGCTTAGAGCGAGGCACTGAAGCTTTCTTT. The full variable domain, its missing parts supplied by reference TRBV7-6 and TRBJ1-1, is GAGVSQSPRYKVTKRGQDVALRCDPISGHVSLYWYRQALGQGPEFLTYFNYEAQQDKSGLPNDRFSAERPEGSISTLTIQRTEQRDSAMYRCASSLERGTEAFFGQGTRLTVV.

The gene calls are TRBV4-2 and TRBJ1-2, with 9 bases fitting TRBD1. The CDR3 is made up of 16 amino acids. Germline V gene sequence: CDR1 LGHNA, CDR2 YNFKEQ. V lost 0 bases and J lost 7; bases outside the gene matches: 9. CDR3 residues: CASSQEEFGTGFGYTF. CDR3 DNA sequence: TGTGCCAGCAGCCAAGAAGAGTTCGGGACAGGGTTTGGCTACACCTTC.

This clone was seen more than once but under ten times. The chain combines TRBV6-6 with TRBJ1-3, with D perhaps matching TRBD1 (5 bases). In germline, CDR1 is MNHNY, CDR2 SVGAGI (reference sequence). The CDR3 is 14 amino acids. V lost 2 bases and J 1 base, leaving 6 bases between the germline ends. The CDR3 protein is CASSYQGSGNTIYF. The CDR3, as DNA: TGTGCCAGCAGTTACCAGGGATCTGGAAACACCATATATTTT.

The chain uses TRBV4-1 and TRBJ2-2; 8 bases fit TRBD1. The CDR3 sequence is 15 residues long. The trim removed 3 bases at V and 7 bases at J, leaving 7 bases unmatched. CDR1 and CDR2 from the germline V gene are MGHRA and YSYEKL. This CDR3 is CASSQQGARGGELFF. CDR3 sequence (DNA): TGCGCCAGCAGCCAGCAGGGGGCGAGGGGCGGGGAGCTGTTTTTT.

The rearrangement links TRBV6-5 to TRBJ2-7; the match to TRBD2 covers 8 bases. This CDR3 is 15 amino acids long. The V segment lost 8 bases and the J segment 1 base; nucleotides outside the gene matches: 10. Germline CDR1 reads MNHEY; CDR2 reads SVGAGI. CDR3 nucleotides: TGTGCCAGCTTCGAGGAGCGGGGGAGTTCCTACGAGCAGTACTTC. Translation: CASFEERGSSYEQYF.

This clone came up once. The CDR3 reads CASSSGGLYGYTF. CDR3 bases: TGTGCCAGCAGCTCCGGGGGTTTATATGGCTACACCTTC. The rearrangement joins TRBV11-3 to TRBJ1-2; tentative D call: TRBD1 (5 bases). V dropped 4 bases and J dropped 5 bases, with 11 bases sitting between them. CDR1 SGHNT and CDR2 YENEEA come from the germline V gene. This CDR3 has 13 residues.

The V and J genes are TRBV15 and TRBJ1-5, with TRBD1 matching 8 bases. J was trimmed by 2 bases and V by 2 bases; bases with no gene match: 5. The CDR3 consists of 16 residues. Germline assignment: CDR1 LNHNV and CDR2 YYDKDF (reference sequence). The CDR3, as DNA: TGTGCCACCAGCAGAACAGGGGGGGTGGGCAATCAGCCCCAGCATTTT. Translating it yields CATSRTGGVGNQPQHF.

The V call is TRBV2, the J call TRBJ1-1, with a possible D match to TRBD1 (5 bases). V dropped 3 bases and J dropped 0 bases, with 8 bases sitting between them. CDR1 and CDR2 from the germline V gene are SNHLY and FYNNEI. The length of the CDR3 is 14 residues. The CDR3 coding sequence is TGTGCCAGCAGTGATCGGGGGATGAACACTGAAGCTTTCTTT. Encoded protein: CASSDRGMNTEAFF. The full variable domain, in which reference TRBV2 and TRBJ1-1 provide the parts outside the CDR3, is EPEVTQTPSHQVTQMGQEVILRCVPISNHLYFYWYRQILGQKVEFLVSFYNNEISEKSEIFDDQFSVERPDGSNFTLKIRSTKLEDSAMYFCASSDRGMNTEAFFGQGTRLTVV.

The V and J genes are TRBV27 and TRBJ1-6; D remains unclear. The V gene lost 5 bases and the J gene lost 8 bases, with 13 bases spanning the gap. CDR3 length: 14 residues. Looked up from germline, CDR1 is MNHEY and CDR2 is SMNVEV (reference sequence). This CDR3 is CASSQANRHSPLHF. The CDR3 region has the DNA TGTGCCAGCAGTCAGGCAAACCGACATTCACCCCTCCACTTT.

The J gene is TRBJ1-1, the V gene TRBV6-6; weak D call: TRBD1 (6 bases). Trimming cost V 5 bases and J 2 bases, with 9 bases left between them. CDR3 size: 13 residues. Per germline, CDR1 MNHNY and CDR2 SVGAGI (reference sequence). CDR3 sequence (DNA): TGTGCCAGCAGTCGACAGGATAACACTGAAGCTTTCTTT. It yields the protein CASSRQDNTEAFF.

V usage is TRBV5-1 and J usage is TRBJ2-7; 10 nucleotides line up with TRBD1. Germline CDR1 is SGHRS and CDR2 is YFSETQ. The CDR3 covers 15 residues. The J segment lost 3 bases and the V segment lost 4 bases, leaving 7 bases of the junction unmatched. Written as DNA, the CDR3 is TGCGCCAGCAGCCCTTGGGGACAGGGGCACTACGAGCAGTACTTC. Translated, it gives CASSPWGQGHYEQYF.

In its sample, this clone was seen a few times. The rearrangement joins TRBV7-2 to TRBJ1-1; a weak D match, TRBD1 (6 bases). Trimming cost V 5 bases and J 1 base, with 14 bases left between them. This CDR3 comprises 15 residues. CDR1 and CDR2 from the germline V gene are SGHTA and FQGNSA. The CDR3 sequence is CASSLSDSENTEAFF. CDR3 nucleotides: TGTGCCAGCAGCCTCTCGGACAGCGAGAACACTGAAGCTTTCTTT.

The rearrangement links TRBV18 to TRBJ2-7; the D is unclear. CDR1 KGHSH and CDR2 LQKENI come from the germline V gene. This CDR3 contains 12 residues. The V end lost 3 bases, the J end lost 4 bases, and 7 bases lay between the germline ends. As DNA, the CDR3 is TGTGCCAGCTCACCCACCGAGTACGAGCAGTACTTC. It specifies CASSPTEYEQYF.

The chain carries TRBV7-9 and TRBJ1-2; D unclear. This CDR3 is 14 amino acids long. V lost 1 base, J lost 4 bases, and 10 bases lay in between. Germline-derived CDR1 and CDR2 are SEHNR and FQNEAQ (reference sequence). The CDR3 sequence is CASSLVQQPYGYTF. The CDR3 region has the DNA TGTGCCAGCAGCTTAGTACAGCAACCCTATGGCTACACCTTC.

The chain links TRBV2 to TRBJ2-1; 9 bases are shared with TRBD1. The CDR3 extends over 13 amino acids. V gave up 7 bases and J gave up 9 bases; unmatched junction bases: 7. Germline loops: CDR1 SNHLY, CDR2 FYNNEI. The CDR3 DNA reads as TGTGCCAGCACCGGACAGGGGTATGGTGAGCAGTTCTTC. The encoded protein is CASTGQGYGEQFF.

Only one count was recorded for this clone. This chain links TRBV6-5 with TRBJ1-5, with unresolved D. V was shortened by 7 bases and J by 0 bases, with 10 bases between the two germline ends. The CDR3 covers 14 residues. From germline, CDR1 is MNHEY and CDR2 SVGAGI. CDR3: CASNRAHSNQPQHF. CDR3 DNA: TGTGCCAGCAACCGAGCCCATAGCAATCAGCCCCAGCATTTT.

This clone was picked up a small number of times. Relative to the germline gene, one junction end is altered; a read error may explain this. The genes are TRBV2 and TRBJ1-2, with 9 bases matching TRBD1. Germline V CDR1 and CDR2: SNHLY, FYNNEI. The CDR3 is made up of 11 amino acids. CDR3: CASNPRDRVSF. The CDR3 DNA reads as TGTGCCAGCAACCCCCGGGACAGGGTGTCCTTC.

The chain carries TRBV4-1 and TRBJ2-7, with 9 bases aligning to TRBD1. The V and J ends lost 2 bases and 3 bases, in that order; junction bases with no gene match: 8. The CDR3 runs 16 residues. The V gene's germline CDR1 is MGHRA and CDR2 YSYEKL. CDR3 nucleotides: TGCGCCAGCAGCCAACCCACAGGGGGCGCGGACTACGAGCAGTACTTC. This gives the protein CASSQPTGGADYEQYF.

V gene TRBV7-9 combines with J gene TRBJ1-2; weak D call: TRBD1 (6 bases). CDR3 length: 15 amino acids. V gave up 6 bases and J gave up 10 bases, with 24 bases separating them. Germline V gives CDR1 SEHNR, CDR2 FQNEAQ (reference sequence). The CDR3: CASRGDDRTADHYTF. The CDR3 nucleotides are TGTGCCAGCAGGGGGGATGACAGGACCGCCGACCACTACACCTTC.

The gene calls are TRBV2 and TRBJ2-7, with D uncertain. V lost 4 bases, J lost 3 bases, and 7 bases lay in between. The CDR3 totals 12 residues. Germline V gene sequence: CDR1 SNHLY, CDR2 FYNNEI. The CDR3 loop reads CASSVSLYEQYF. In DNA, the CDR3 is TGTGCCAGCAGTGTGAGCCTCTACGAGCAGTACTTC.

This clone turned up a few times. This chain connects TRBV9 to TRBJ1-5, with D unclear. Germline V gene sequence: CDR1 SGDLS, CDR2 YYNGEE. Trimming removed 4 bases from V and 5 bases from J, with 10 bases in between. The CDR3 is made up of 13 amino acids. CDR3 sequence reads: CASSYRVDQPQHF. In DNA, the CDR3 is TGTGCCAGCAGCTACAGAGTTGATCAGCCCCAGCATTTT.

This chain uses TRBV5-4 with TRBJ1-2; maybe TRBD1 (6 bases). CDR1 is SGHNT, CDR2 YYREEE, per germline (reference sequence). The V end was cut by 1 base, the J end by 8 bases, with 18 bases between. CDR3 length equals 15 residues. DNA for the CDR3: TGTGCCAGCAGCTTGACACAGGGAGTGTGGGAAGGCTACACCTTC. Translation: CASSLTQGVWEGYTF.

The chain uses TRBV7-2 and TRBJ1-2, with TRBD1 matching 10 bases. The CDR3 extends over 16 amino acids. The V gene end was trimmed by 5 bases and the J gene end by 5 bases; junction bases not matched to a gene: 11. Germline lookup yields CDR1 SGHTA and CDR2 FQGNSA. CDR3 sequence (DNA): TGTGCCAGCAGCCCCCAGACAGGGGGCCAGTCATATGGCTACACCTTC. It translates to CASSPQTGGQSYGYTF.

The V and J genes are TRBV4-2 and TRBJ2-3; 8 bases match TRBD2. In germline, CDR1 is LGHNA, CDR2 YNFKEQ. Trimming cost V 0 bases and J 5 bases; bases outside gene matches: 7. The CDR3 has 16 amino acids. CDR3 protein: CASSQDSGGRLDTQYF. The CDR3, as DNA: TGTGCCAGCAGCCAAGATTCGGGGGGGAGACTAGATACGCAGTATTTT.